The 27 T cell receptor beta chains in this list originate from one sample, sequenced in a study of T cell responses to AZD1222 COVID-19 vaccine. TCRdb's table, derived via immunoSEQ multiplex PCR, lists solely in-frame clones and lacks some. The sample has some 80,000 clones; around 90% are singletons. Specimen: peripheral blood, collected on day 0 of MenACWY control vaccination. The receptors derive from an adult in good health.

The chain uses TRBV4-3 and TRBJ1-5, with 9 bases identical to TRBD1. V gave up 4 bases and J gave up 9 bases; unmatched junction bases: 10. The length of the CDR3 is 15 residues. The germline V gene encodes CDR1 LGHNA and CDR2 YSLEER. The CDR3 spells CASSLGTGTSRPQHF. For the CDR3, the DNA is TGCGCCAGCAGCCTCGGGACAGGGACCTCCCGGCCCCAGCATTTT.

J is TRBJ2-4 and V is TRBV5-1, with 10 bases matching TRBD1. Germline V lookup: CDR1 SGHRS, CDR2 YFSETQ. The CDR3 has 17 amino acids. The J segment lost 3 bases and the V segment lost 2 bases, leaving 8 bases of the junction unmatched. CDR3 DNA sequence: TGCGCCAGCAGCTTCGACAGGGGGCCCACTGACAAAAACATTCAGTACTTC. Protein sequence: CASSFDRGPTDKNIQYF.

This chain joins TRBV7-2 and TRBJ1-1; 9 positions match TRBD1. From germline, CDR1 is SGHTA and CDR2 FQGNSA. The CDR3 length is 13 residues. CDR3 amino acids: CAIRQGVLAEAFF. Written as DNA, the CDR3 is TGTGCTATTCGACAGGGGGTGCTTGCTGAAGCTTTCTTT.

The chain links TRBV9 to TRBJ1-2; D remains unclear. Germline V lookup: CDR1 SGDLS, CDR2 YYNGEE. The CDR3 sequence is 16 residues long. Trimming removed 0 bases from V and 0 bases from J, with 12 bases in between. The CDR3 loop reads CASSVGTTLSNYGYTF. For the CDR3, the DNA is TGTGCCAGCAGCGTAGGAACCACCCTCTCTAACTATGGCTACACCTTC. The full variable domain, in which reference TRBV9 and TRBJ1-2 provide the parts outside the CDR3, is DSGVTQTPKHLITATGQRVTLRCSPRSGDLSVYWYQQSLDQGLQFLIQYYNGEERAKGNILERFSAQQFPDLHSELNLSSLELGDSALYFCASSVGTTLSNYGYTFGSGTRLTVV.

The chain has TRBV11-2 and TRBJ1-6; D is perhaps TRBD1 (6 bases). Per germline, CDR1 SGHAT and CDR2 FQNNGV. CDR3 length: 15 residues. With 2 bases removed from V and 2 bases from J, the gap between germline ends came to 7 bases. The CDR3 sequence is CASSLQGPYNSPLHF. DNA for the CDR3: TGTGCCAGCAGCTTACAGGGGCCCTATAATTCACCCCTCCACTTT.

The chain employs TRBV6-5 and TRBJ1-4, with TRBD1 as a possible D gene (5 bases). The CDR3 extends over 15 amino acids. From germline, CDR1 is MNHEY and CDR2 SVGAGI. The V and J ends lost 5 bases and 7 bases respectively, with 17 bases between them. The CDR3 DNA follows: TGTGCCAGCAGTCCCCTCTCGGGGGTGATTGAAAAACTGTTTTTT. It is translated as CASSPLSGVIEKLFF.

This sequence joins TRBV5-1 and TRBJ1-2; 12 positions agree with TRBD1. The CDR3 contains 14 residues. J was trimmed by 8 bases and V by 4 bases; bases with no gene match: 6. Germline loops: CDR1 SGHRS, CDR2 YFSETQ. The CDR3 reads CASSGDRGLEGYTF. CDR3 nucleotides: TGCGCCAGCAGCGGGGACAGGGGGCTAGAAGGCTACACCTTC.

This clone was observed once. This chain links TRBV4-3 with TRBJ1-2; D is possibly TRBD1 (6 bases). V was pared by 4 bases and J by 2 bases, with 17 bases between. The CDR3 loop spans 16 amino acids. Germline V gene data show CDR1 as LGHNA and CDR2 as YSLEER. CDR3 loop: CASSPEPGHQNYGYTF. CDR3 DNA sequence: TGCGCCAGCAGCCCAGAACCGGGACACCAGAACTATGGCTACACCTTC.

CDR3 sequence reads: CASSLPPSGQPLKYF. The CDR3 DNA is TGTGCCAGCAGTTTACCCCCTTCGGGACAGCCACTGAAGTACTTC. The chain recombines TRBV28 with TRBJ2-7; the match to TRBD1 covers 7 bases. This CDR3 contains 15 residues. Germline loops: CDR1 MDHEN, CDR2 SYDVKM. The trim removed 2 bases at V and 11 bases at J, leaving 15 bases unmatched.

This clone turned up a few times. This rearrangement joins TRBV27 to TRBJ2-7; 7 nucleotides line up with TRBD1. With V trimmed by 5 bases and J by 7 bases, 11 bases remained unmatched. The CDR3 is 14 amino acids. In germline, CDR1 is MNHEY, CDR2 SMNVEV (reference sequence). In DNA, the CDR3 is TGTGCCAGCAGTGCCGGGACAGCCCCATTTGAGCAGTACTTC. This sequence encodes CASSAGTAPFEQYF.

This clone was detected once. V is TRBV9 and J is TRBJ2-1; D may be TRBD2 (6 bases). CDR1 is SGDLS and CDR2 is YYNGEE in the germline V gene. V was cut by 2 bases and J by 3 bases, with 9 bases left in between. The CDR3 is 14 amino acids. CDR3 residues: CASSVGLYYNEQFF. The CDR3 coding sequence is TGTGCCAGCAGCGTCGGACTATACTACAATGAGCAGTTCTTC.

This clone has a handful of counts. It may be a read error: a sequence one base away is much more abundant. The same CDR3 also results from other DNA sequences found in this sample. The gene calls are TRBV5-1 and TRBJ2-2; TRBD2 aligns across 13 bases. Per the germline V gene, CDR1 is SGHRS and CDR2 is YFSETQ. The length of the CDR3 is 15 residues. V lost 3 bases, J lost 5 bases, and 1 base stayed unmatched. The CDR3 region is CASSWGLAGTGELFF. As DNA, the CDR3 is TGCGCCAGCAGCTGGGGACTAGCGGGAACCGGGGAGCTGTTTTTT.

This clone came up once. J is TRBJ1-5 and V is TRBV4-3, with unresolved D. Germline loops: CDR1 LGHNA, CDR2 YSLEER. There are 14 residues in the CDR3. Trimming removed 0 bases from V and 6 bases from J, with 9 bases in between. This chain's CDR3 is CASSQDGGSQPQHF. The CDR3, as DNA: TGCGCCAGCAGCCAAGATGGAGGGAGTCAGCCCCAGCATTTT.

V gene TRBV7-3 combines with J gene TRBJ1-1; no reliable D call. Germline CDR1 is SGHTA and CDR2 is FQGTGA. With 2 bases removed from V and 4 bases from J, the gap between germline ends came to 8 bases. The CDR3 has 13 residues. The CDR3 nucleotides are TGTGCCAGCAGCTTAGGAGGGATCACTGAAGCTTTCTTT. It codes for CASSLGGITEAFF.

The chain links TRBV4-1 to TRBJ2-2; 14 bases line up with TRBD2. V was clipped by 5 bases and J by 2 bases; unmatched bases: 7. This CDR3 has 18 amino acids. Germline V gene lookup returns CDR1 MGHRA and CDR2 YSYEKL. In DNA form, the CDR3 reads TGCGCCAGCAGCGTTCGGACTAGCGGGGGGACTAACACCGGGGAGCTGTTTTTT. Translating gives CASSVRTSGGTNTGELFF.

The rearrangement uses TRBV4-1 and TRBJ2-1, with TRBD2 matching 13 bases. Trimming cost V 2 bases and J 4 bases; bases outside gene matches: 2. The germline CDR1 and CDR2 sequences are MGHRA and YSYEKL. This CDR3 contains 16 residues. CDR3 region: CASSQTSGGAYNEQFF. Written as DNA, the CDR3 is TGCGCCAGCAGCCAAACTAGCGGGGGGGCTTACAATGAGCAGTTCTTC.

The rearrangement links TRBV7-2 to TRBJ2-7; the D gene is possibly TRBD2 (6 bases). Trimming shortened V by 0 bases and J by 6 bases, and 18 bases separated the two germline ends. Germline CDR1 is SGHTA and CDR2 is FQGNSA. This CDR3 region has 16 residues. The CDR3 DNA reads TGTGCCAGCAGCTTAGCTGGCCTAGCGAGTGCTATCGAGCAGTACTTC. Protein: CASSLAGLASAIEQYF. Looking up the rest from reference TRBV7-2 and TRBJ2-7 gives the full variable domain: GAGVSQSPSNKVTEKGKDVELRCDPISGHTALYWYRQSLGQGLEFLIYFQGNSAPDKSGLPSDRFSAERTGGSVSTLTIQRTQQEDSAVYLCASSLAGLASAIEQYFGPGTRLTVT.

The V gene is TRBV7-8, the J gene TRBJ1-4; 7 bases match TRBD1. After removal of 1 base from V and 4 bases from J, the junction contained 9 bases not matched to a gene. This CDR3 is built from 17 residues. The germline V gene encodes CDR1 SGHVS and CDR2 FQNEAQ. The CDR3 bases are TGTGCCAGCAGCTTAGGACAGGGTGGAGGGTTTAATGAAAAACTGTTTTTT. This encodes CASSLGQGGGFNEKLFF.

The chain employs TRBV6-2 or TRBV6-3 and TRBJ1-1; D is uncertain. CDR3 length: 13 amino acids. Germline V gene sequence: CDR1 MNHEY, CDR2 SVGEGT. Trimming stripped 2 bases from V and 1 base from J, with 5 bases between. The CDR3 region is CASSYSWNTEAFF. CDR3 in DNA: TGTGCCAGCAGTTACAGTTGGAACACTGAAGCTTTCTTT.

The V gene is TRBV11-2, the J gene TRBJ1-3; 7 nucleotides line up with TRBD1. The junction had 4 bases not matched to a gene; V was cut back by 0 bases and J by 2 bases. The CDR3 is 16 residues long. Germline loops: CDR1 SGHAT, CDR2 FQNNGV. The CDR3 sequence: CASSLESGGAGNTIYF. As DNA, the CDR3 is TGTGCCAGCAGCTTAGAATCAGGGGGAGCTGGAAACACCATATATTTT.

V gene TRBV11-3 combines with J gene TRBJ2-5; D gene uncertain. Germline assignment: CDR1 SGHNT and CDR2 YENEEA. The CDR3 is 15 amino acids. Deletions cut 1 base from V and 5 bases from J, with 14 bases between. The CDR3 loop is CASSLVLPGAETQYF. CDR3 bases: TGTGCCAGCAGCTTAGTCCTGCCTGGTGCGGAGACCCAGTACTTC.

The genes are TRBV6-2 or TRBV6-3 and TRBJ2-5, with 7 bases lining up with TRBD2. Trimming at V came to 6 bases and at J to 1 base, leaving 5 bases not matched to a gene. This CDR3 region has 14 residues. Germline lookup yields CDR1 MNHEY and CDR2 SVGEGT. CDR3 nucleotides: TGTGCCAGCAGCTCCCAGCGGGGCCAAGAGACCCAGTACTTC. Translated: CASSSQRGQETQYF.

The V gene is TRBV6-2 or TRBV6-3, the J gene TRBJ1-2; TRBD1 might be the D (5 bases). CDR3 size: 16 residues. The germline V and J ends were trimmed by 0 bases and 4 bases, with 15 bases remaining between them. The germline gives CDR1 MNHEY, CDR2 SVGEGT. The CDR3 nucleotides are TGTGCCAGCAGTTACTCGAAAGGCGGGGGAAGCTATGGCTACACCTTC. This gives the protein CASSYSKGGGSYGYTF.

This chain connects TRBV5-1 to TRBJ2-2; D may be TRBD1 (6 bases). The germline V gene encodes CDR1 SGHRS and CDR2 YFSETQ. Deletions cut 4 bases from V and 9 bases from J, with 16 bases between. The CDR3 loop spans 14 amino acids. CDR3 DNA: TGCGCCAGCAGCCCGCAGGGGAGTATGTGGGAGCTGTTTTTT. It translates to CASSPQGSMWELFF.

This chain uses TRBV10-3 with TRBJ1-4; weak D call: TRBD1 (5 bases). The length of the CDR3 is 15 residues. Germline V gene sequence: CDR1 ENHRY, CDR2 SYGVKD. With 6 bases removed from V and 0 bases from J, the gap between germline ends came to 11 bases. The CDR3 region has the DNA TGTGCCATCAGCCGGGACCCACCAACTAATGAAAAACTGTTTTTT. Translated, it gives CAISRDPPTNEKLFF.

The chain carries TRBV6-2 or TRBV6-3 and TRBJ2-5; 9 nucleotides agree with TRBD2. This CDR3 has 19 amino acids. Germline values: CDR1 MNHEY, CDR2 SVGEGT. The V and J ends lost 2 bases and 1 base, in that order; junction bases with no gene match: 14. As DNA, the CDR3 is TGTGCCAGCAGTTACATCAGGGGACGAGCGGGGGGCTTCCAAGAGACCCAGTACTTC. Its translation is CASSYIRGRAGGFQETQYF.

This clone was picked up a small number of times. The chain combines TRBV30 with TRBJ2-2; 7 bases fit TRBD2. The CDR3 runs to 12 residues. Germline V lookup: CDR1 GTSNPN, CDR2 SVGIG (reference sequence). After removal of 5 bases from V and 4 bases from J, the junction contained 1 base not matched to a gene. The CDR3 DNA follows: TGTGCCTGGGGGGAGGGCACCGGGGAGCTGTTTTTT. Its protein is CAWGEGTGELFF.